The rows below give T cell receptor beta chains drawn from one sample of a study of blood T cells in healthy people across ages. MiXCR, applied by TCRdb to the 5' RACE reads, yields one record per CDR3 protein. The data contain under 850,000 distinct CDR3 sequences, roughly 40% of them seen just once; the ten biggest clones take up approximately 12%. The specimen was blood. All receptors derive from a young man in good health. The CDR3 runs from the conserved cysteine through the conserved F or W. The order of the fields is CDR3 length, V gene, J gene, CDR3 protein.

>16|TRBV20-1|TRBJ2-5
CSARSSLAPNQETQYF
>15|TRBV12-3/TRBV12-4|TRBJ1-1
CASTFREIVNTEAFF
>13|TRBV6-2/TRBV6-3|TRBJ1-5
CATLQSSNQPQHF
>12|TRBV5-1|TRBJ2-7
CASSSNSYEQYF
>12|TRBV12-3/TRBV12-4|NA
CASSSGGPEQYF
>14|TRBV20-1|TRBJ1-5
CSARAPGQGQPQHF
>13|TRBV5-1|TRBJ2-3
CASSVGRSDTQYF
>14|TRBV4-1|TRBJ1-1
CASSQGQADTEAFF
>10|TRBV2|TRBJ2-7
CASQGFGQYF
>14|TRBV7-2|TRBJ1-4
CASSPGPTNEKLFF
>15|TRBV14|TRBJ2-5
CASSQVGGGGETQYF
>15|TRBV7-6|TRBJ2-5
CASSLYPSGQETQYF
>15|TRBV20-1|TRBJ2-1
CSASRGGSSYNEQFF
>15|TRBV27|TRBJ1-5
CASSLGLYSNQPQHF
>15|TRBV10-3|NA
CAISESAWGDNEQYF
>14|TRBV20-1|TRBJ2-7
CSARVASRSYEQYF
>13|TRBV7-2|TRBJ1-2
CASSSDGSYGYTF
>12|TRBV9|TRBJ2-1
CASSARKNEQFF
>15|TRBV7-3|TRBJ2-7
CASSTGGADYNEQYF
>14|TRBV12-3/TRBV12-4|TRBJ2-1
CASSPGLVVDEQFF
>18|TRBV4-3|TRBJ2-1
CANSQFVKGGGPYNEQFF
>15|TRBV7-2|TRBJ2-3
CASSLVGGRTDTQYF
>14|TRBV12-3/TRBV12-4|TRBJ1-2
CASSFGAGGSGYTF
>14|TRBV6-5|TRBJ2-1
CASSYLRGHNEQFF
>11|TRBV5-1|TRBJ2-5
CASSSSIRQYF
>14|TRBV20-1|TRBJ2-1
CSAPSRQGRNEQFF
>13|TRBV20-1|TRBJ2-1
CSARGSDYNEQFF
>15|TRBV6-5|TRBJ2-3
CASSHRSIGTDTQYF
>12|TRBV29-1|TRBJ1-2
CSVEGTSGGYTF
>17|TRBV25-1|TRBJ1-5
CASSDQTRDRVFRPQHF
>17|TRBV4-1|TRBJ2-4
CASSPSGAIGPKNIQYF
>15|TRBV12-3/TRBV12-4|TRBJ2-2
CASSLLGRWGGELFF
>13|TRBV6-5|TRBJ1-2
CASSYSTSYGYTF
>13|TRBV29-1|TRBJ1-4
CSVDSQGGEKLFF
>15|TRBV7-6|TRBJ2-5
CASSTGTDARWTQYF
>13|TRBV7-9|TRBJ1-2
CASSLAVTDGYTF
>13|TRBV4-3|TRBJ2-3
CTSSQDERDTQYF
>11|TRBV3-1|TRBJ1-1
CASSQEGEAFF
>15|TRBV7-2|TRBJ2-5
CASSPAGQGYETQYF
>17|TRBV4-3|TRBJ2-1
CASSQDLLASSYNEQFF
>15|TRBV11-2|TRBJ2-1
CASSLVEGSYNEQFF
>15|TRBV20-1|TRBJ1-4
CSARDRGRADEKLFF
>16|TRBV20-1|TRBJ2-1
CSASLAALDIYNEQFF